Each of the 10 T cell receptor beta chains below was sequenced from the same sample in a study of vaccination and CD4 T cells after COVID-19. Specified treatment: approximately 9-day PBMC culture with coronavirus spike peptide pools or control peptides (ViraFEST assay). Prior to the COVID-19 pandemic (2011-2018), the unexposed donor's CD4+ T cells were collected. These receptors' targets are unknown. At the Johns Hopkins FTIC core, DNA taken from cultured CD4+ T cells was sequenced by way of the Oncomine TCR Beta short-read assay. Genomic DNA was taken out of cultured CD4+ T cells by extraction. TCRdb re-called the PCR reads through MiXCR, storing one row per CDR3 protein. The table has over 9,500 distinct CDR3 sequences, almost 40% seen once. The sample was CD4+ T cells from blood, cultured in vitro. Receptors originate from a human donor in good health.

Here the CDR3 reads CASSYSYGTAYEQYF. CDR3 DNA sequence: TGTGCCAGCAGTTACTCGTACGGGACAGCGTACGAGCAGTACTTC. The chain links TRBV6-5 to TRBJ2-7; TRBD1 agrees at 7 bases. The CDR3 contains 15 residues. Looked up from germline, CDR1 is MNHEY and CDR2 is SVGAGI. V was clipped by 0 bases and J by 4 bases; unmatched bases: 6.

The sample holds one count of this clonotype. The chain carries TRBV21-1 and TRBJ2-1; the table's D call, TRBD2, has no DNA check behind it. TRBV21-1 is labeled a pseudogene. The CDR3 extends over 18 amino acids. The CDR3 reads CASRDSEGTSGRVNEQFF. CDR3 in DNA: TGTGCCAGCAGGGACTCCGAGGGAACTAGCGGGAGGGTTAATGAGCAGTTCTTC.

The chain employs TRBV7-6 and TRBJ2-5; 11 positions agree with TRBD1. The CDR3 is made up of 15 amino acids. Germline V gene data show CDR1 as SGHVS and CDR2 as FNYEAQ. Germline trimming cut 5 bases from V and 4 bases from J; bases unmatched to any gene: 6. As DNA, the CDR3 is TGTGCCAGCAGCCAGCCGGGACAGGGGGGAGAGACCCAGTACTTC. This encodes CASSQPGQGGETQYF.

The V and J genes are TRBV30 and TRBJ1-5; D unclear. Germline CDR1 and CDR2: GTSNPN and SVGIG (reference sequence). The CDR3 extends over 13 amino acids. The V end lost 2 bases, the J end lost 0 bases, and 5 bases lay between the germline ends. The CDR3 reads CAWSSDSNQPQHF. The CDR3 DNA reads TGTGCCTGGAGTTCAGATAGCAATCAGCCCCAGCATTTT.

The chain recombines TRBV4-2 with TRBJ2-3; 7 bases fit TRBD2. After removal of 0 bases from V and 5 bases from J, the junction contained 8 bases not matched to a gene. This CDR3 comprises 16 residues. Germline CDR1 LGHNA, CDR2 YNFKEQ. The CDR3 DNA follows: TGTGCCAGCAGCCAAGATCTAACTAGCGCAAAAGATACGCAGTATTTT. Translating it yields CASSQDLTSAKDTQYF.

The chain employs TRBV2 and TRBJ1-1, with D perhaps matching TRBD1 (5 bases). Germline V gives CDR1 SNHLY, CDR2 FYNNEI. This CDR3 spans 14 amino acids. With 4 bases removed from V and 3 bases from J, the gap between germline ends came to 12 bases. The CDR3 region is CASSVRRADTEAFF. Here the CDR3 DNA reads TGTGCCAGCAGTGTTCGCAGGGCGGACACTGAAGCTTTCTTT.

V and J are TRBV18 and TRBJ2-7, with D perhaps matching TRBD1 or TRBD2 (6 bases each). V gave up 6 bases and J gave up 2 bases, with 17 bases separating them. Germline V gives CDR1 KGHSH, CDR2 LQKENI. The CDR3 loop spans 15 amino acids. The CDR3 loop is CASSGGPGRTYEQYF. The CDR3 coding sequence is TGTGCCAGCTCCGGGGGCCCGGGACGGACCTACGAGCAGTACTTC.

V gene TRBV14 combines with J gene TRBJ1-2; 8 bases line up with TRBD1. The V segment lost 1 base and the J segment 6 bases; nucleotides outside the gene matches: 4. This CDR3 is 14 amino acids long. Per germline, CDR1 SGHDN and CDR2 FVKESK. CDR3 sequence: CASSQVQGANGYTF. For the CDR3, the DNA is TGTGCCAGCAGCCAAGTTCAGGGGGCAAATGGCTACACCTTC.

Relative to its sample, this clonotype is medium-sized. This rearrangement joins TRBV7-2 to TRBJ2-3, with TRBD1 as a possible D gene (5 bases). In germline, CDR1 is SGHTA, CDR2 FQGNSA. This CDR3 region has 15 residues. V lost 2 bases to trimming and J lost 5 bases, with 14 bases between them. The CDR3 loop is CASSLRSLGEDTQYF. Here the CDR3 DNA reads TGTGCCAGCAGCTTAAGATCCCTAGGGGAAGATACGCAGTATTTT.

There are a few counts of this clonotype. CDR3 amino acids: CAISGRLFQPQHF. The CDR3 DNA reads as TGTGCCATCAGTGGGCGGCTGTTTCAGCCCCAGCATTTT. The gene calls are TRBV10-3 and TRBJ1-5; no clear D. The V gene's germline CDR1 is ENHRY and CDR2 SYGVKD. V was trimmed by 4 bases and J by 6 bases, leaving 10 bases between them. This CDR3 region has 13 residues.